What follows are 27 T cell receptor beta chains derived from one specimen sequenced in a study of T cell responses to AZD1222 COVID-19 vaccine. Produced via immunoSEQ multiplex PCR; TCRdb's table is partial and in-frame only. The table shows approximately 200,000 clones, with less than 95% occurring only once. This specimen was peripheral blood, taken 28 days after the second dose of the MenACWY control vaccine. The source of these receptors is an adult who received the MenACWY meningococcal vaccine as a control.

The V call is TRBV19, the J call TRBJ1-1; D remains ambiguous. CDR1 and CDR2 from the germline V gene are LNHDA and SQIVND (reference sequence). There are 13 residues in the CDR3. Trimming stripped 9 bases from V and 2 bases from J, with 13 bases between. CDR3 coding DNA: TGTGCCAGCTCGTCCGGAGTAAACACTGAAGCTTTCTTT. Encoded protein: CASSSGVNTEAFF.

The table lists this clone with a count of one. This chain joins TRBV28 and TRBJ2-1; D is perhaps TRBD2 (6 bases). This CDR3 contains 14 residues. V was clipped by 5 bases and J by 4 bases, with 12 bases between them. Germline CDR1 and CDR2: MDHEN and SYDVKM. The CDR3 is CASSRIAGYNEQFF. CDR3 bases: TGTGCCAGCAGTCGAATCGCGGGATACAATGAGCAGTTCTTC.

This clone was recorded once. The CDR3 DNA is TGTGCCAGCAGCGTATCGGGGACTAGCGGCTACGAGCAGTACTTC. Protein product: CASSVSGTSGYEQYF. V usage is TRBV9 and J usage is TRBJ2-7; 11 bases are shared with TRBD2. The junction had 3 bases not matched to a gene; V was cut back by 1 base and J by 3 bases. The germline V gene encodes CDR1 SGDLS and CDR2 YYNGEE. The CDR3 extends over 15 amino acids.

V and J are TRBV7-9 and TRBJ1-1; D gene ambiguous. The CDR3 sequence is 15 residues long. Germline-derived CDR1 and CDR2 are SEHNR and FQNEAQ (reference sequence). The germline V and J ends were trimmed by 2 bases and 1 base, with 11 bases remaining between them. The chain's CDR3 is CASSLPLAANTEAFF. In nucleotides, the CDR3 is TGTGCCAGCAGCTTACCCCTGGCTGCGAACACTGAAGCTTTCTTT.

This clone was picked up a small number of times. This chain links TRBV6-5 with TRBJ1-1; 7 bases align to TRBD1. CDR3 length equals 15 residues. Germline loops: CDR1 MNHEY, CDR2 SVGAGI. V shed 7 bases, J shed 1 base, and the junction held 9 bases outside the gene matches. The CDR3 protein is CASTYGDSWNTEAFF. CDR3 nucleotide sequence: TGTGCCAGCACCTATGGGGACAGCTGGAACACTGAAGCTTTCTTT.

The count of this clone is one. The chain is built from TRBV7-3 and TRBJ2-1; D not resolved. The CDR3 sequence is 15 residues long. Germline V CDR1 and CDR2: SGHTA, FQGTGA. V was cut by 4 bases and J by 0 bases, with 10 bases left in between. CDR3 sequence (DNA): TGTGCCAGCAGCTCCTCTTCAAGCTCCTACAATGAGCAGTTCTTC. Translating it yields CASSSSSSSYNEQFF.

This sequence joins TRBV5-1 and TRBJ2-1; 12 nucleotides agree with TRBD2. J lost 6 bases, V lost 8 bases, and 9 bases had no gene match. Germline V lookup: CDR1 SGHRS, CDR2 YFSETQ. CDR3 length: 15 amino acids. The chain's CDR3 is CASRETSGSINEQFF. The CDR3 DNA reads as TGCGCCAGTAGGGAGACTAGCGGGAGTATCAATGAGCAGTTCTTC.

The rearrangement links TRBV5-1 to TRBJ1-4; 8 nucleotides match TRBD1. Germline loops: CDR1 SGHRS, CDR2 YFSETQ. J gave up 4 bases and V 4 bases, and 6 bases lay outside the gene matches. The CDR3 extends over 15 amino acids. This CDR3 reads CASSVVTGGNEKLFF. The CDR3 DNA reads as TGCGCCAGCAGCGTAGTCACAGGGGGTAATGAAAAACTGTTTTTT.

The V call is TRBV29-1, the J call TRBJ2-2; 10 positions match TRBD1. The V and J ends lost 6 bases and 8 bases, in that order; junction bases with no gene match: 3. This CDR3 has 12 amino acids. CDR1 SQVTM and CDR2 ANQGSEA come from the germline V gene. CDR3 in amino acids: CSVGTGVGELFF. The CDR3 coding sequence is TGCAGCGTAGGGACAGGGGTTGGGGAGCTGTTTTTT.

The rearrangement uses TRBV5-1 and TRBJ1-1, with D possibly TRBD1 on 6 matching bases. V was clipped by 0 bases and J by 0 bases, with 9 bases between them. The CDR3 is made up of 15 amino acids. Germline loops: CDR1 SGHRS, CDR2 YFSETQ. CDR3 protein: CASSLEGGMNTEAFF. CDR3 DNA: TGCGCCAGCAGCTTGGAGGGGGGAATGAACACTGAAGCTTTCTTT. Variable domain in full (rest from reference TRBV5-1 and TRBJ1-1): KAGVTQTPRYLIKTRGQQVTLSCSPISGHRSVSWYQQTPGQGLQFLFEYFSETQRNKGNFPGRFSGRQFSNSRSEMNVSTLELGDSALYLCASSLEGGMNTEAFFGQGTRLTVV.

The chain carries TRBV5-1 and TRBJ2-7; 8 bases are shared with TRBD1. The germline CDR1 and CDR2 sequences are SGHRS and YFSETQ. With 1 base clipped from V and 6 bases from J, the junction kept 6 bases outside the gene matches. This CDR3 contains 14 residues. CDR3 sequence reads: CASSLLGQGSEQYF. The CDR3 DNA sequence: TGCGCCAGCAGCTTGTTAGGACAGGGAAGCGAGCAGTACTTC.

The chain carries TRBV19 and TRBJ2-3, with TRBD1 matching 7 bases. Losses at the gene ends were 2 bases for V and 0 bases for J; bases not matched to a gene: 2. Germline CDR1 and CDR2: LNHDA and SQIVND (reference sequence). The CDR3 totals 15 residues. CDR3 amino acids: CASSISQGSTDTQYF. The CDR3 DNA follows: TGTGCCAGTAGTATATCACAGGGGAGCACAGATACGCAGTATTTT.

This clone has a single count. The V and J genes are TRBV29-1 and TRBJ2-1; 9 bases match TRBD2. The CDR3 is made up of 14 amino acids. The germline CDR1 and CDR2 sequences are SQVTM and ANQGSEA. J lost 4 bases, V lost 3 bases, and 4 bases had no gene match. The CDR3 coding sequence is TGCAGCGTTGATCAGCGGGGGGATTACAATGAGCAGTTCTTC. Translation: CSVDQRGDYNEQFF.

V gene TRBV5-4 combines with J gene TRBJ1-6, with 9 bases that match TRBD1. V was clipped by 3 bases and J by 0 bases; unmatched bases: 4. The germline gives CDR1 SGHNT, CDR2 YYREEE (reference sequence). The CDR3 loop spans 17 amino acids. Here the CDR3 reads CASSSGTGSSYNSPLHF. Here the CDR3 DNA reads TGTGCCAGCAGCTCCGGGACAGGGAGCTCCTATAATTCACCCCTCCACTTT.

The chain is built from TRBV13 and TRBJ1-1, with D possibly matching TRBD1 (6 bases). The germline gives CDR1 PRHDT, CDR2 FYEKMQ (reference sequence). CDR3 length: 14 residues. V was clipped by 0 bases and J by 5 bases, with 10 bases between them. CDR3 in amino acids: CASSLGRGATEAFF. Written as DNA, the CDR3 is TGTGCCAGCAGCTTAGGTCGGGGGGCGACTGAAGCTTTCTTT.

The chain carries TRBV5-1 and TRBJ2-3; TRBD2 aligns across 9 bases. V dropped 5 bases and J dropped 4; count of bases not matched to a gene: 5. Germline V lookup: CDR1 SGHRS, CDR2 YFSETQ. This CDR3 has 14 amino acids. As DNA, the CDR3 is TGCGCCAGCAGGCGGGAGGGTATTGCAGATACGCAGTATTTT. It translates to CASRREGIADTQYF.

This chain uses TRBV27 with TRBJ2-3; tentatively, D is TRBD1 or TRBD2 (5 bases each). This CDR3 is built from 17 residues. Trimming cost V 2 bases and J 3 bases, with 18 bases left between them. The germline CDR1 and CDR2 sequences are MNHEY and SMNVEV (reference sequence). In nucleotides, the CDR3 is TGTGCCAGCAGTTTAACTCCACGGCGGGCAGGGACAGATACGCAGTATTTT. Amino acid sequence: CASSLTPRRAGTDTQYF.

In its sample, this clone was seen once. The rearrangement uses TRBV19 and TRBJ2-1; D remains ambiguous. Germline V gene lookup returns CDR1 LNHDA and CDR2 SQIVND (reference sequence). Trimming cost V 3 bases and J 3 bases, with 9 bases left between them. CDR3 length: 14 residues. DNA of the CDR3: TGTGCCAGTAGTATCCCCTACCGCTACAATGAGCAGTTCTTC. Its protein is CASSIPYRYNEQFF. Filled out from reference TRBV19 and TRBJ2-1, the complete variable domain reads DGGITQSPKYLFRKEGQNVTLSCEQNLNHDAMYWYRQDPGQGLRLIYYSQIVNDFQKGDIAEGYSVSREKKESFPLTVTSAQKNPTAFYLCASSIPYRYNEQFFGPGTRLTVL.

The chain is built from TRBV5-1 and TRBJ2-5; possibly TRBD1 for D (5 bases). This CDR3 region has 14 residues. Germline-derived CDR1 and CDR2 are SGHRS and YFSETQ. V was pared by 1 base and J by 2 bases, with 9 bases between. As DNA, the CDR3 is TGCGCCAGCAGCTTGACAGGTGAACAAGAGACCCAGTACTTC. Translated, it gives CASSLTGEQETQYF.

This clone was counted between two and nine times. The chain couples TRBV21-1 to TRBJ2-7; the table's TRBD1 call for D was not verified on the DNA. TRBV21-1 is described as a pseudogene. The CDR3 spans 15 residues. CDR3 in DNA: TGTGCCAGCAGCAAAGGGGACAGGGTGACCTACGAGCAGTACTTC. Protein product: CASSKGDRVTYEQYF.

This chain uses TRBV28 with TRBJ1-1; D unclear. The germline CDR1 and CDR2 sequences are MDHEN and SYDVKM. Deletions cut 3 bases from V and 0 bases from J, with 14 bases between. The CDR3 length is 16 residues. DNA for the CDR3: TGTGCCAGCAGTTTTTTGACACCCAATATGAACACTGAAGCTTTCTTT. Translated, it gives CASSFLTPNMNTEAFF.

The chain carries TRBV6-5 and TRBJ2-2; D call uncertain. The germline V gene has CDR1 MNHEY and CDR2 SVGAGI. V was pared by 6 bases and J by 3 bases, with 8 bases between. This CDR3 has 13 amino acids. Here the CDR3 DNA reads TGTGCCAGCAGGGGCACCGACACCGGGGAGCTGTTTTTT. Translated: CASRGTDTGELFF.

Only a few counts were recorded for this clone. The chain recombines TRBV19 with TRBJ1-2, with unresolved D. V shed 10 bases and J shed 5 bases, with 23 bases lying between them. The germline V gene has CDR1 LNHDA and CDR2 SQIVND (reference sequence). This CDR3 comprises 15 residues. For the CDR3, the DNA is TGTGCCACCATGGTGGATGCCGGAGAGAGGTATGGCTACACCTTC. It is translated as CATMVDAGERYGYTF.

V is TRBV30 and J is TRBJ1-4, with D hard to call. The germline V and J ends were trimmed by 0 bases and 8 bases, with 10 bases remaining between them. Looked up from germline, CDR1 is GTSNPN and CDR2 is SVGIG (reference sequence). This CDR3 has 13 amino acids. Written as DNA, the CDR3 is TGTGCCTGGAGTGTACTCGCTGGGGAAAAACTGTTTTTT. It specifies CAWSVLAGEKLFF.

The table lists this clone with a count of one. J is TRBJ2-5 and V is TRBV27, with 16 nucleotides matching TRBD2. Germline-derived CDR1 and CDR2 are MNHEY and SMNVEV (reference sequence). The CDR3 has 17 residues. The V gene end was trimmed by 6 bases and the J gene end by 5 bases; junction bases not matched to a gene: 9. For the CDR3, the DNA is TGTGCCAGCAGCAACCCGGGACTAGCGGGGGGGCCCGAGACCCAGTACTTC. Its translation: CASSNPGLAGGPETQYF.

This rearrangement joins TRBV18 to TRBJ2-7, with D hard to call. Trimming removed 3 bases at V and 5 bases at J, with 11 bases between. CDR1 and CDR2 (germline): KGHSH, LQKENI. The CDR3 loop spans 13 amino acids. CDR3 DNA: TGTGCCAGCTCACCCCGTGAATCCAACGAGCAGTACTTC. The encoded protein is CASSPRESNEQYF.

This chain joins TRBV19 and TRBJ1-1, with TRBD1 as a possible D gene (6 bases). In germline, CDR1 is LNHDA, CDR2 SQIVND (reference sequence). Trimming removed 4 bases at V and 10 bases at J, with 25 bases between. The CDR3 totals 16 residues. The CDR3 DNA follows: TGTGCCAGTAGTAGGGCGGCAGGGGCGGGGGGCAGGCGAGCTTTCTTT. Translating it yields CASSRAAGAGGRRAFF.